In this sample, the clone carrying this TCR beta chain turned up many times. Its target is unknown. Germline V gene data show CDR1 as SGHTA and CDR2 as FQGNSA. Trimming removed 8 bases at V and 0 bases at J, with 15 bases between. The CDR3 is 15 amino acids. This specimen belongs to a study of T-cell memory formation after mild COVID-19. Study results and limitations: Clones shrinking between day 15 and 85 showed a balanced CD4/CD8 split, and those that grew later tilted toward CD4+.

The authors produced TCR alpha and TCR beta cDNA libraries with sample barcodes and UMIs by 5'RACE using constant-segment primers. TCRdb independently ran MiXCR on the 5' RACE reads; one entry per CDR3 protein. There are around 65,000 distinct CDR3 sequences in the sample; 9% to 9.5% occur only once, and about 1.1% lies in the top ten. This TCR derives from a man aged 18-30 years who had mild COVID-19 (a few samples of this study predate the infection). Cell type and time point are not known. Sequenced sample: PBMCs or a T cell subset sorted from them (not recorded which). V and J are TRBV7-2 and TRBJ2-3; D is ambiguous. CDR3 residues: CASRPMAASTDTQYF. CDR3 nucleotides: TGTGCCAGCCGACCTATGGCGGCTAGCACAGATACGCAGTATTTT.